The present T cell receptor (beta chain) was sequenced within a study of cytomegalovirus exposure and HLA in healthy donors. The PCR employed 60 Vbeta primers together with 13 Jbeta primers. Some clones are missing from TCRdb's copy, which holds only in-frame ones; the method was immunoSEQ multiplex PCR. The data contain about 150,000 clones, under 80% of them singletons. CDR1 and CDR2 (germline): MRHNA, SNTAGT. This CDR3 comprises 16 residues. The rearrangement uses TRBV6-4 and TRBJ1-4; TRBD1 is a possible D gene (5 bases). The specimen was PBMCs. The TCR comes from a woman in her thirties in good health and CMV-seronegative. CDR3 protein: CDVRYDRDSQMEKLFF. The CDR3 region has the DNA TGTGACGTAAGGTATGACAGAGACAGTCAGATGGAAAAACTGTTTTTT.